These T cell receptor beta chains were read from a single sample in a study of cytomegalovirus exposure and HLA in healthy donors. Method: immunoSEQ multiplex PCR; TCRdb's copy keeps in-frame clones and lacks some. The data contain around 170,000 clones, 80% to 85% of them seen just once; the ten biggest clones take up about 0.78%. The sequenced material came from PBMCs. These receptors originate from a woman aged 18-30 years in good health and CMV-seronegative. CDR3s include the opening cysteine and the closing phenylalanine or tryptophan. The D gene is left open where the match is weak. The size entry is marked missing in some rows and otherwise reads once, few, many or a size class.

CASSFGELNYGYTF	TGTGCCAGCAGCTTCGGGGAGCTCAACTATGGCTACACCTTC	.	.	14	TRBV11-2	TRBJ1-2
CASCGTYEQYF	TGTGCCAGTTGCGGTACCTACGAGCAGTACTTC	few	.	11	TRBV28	TRBJ2-7
CASSPQGTNEKLFF	TGTGCCAGCTCACCACAGGGGACTAATGAAAAACTGTTTTTT	.	.	14	TRBV18	TRBJ1-4
CSLLAGGEETQYF	TGCAGCCTCTTAGCGGGAGGTGAGGAGACCCAGTACTTC	few	TRBD2	13	TRBV29-1	TRBJ2-5
CASSVGTSGSYEQYF	TGTGCCAGCAGCGTAGGGACTAGCGGATCTTACGAGCAGTACTTC	.	TRBD2	15	TRBV9	TRBJ2-7
CASAGGGFYEQYF	TGTGCCAGCGCCGGGGGGGGATTCTACGAGCAGTACTTC	.	TRBD2	13	TRBV27	TRBJ2-7
CSSSPDASGDYEQYF	TGTTCCAGCAGCCCGGACGCGTCAGGGGATTACGAGCAGTACTTC	.	.	15	TRBV7-9	TRBJ2-7
CASRSAGDTGELFF	TGTGCCAGCCGATCAGCGGGAGACACCGGGGAGCTGTTTTTT	.	TRBD2	14	TRBV4-2	TRBJ2-2
CASSLGYEQYF	TGTGCCAGCAGTCTCGGGTACGAGCAGTACTTC	.	.	11	TRBV6-1	TRBJ2-7
CASSQVTGVAETQYF	TGTGCCAGCAGCCAAGTGACGGGAGTGGCAGAGACCCAGTACTTC	.	.	15	TRBV4-2	TRBJ2-5
CASSPGQYEQYF	TGTGCCAGCAGTCCAGGACAGTACGAGCAGTACTTC	.	.	12	TRBV6-5	TRBJ2-7
CASSLILRDRGADTQYF	TGTGCCAGCAGCTTAATTTTACGGGACAGGGGGGCAGATACGCAGTATTTT	.	TRBD1	17	TRBV11-3	TRBJ2-3
CASSFGLPEPYEQYF	TGTGCCAGCAGTTTTGGACTTCCTGAGCCTTACGAGCAGTACTTC	.	.	15	TRBV28	TRBJ2-7
CASSYGLAGGETQYF	TGTGCCAGCAGCTACGGACTAGCGGGGGGAGAGACCCAGTACTTC	few	TRBD2	15	TRBV7-6	TRBJ2-5
CASSLALQGANTEAFF	TGTGCCAGCAGCTTAGCGTTACAGGGGGCGAACACTGAAGCTTTCTTT	.	TRBD1	16	TRBV7-9	TRBJ1-1
CATETGQGVLSAEAFF	TGTGCCACAGAAACGGGACAGGGGGTCCTGTCCGCTGAAGCTTTCTTT	.	TRBD1	16	TRBV18	TRBJ1-1
CASSGDRDRGEDTQYF	TGCGCCAGCAGTGGGGACCGGGACAGGGGTGAAGATACGCAGTATTTT	.	TRBD1	16	TRBV10-1	TRBJ2-3
CASSLGGGNTEAFF	TGCGCCAGCAGCTTGGGGGGCGGGAACACTGAAGCTTTCTTT	.	.	14	TRBV5-1	TRBJ1-1
CATRRELLNTEAFF	TGTGCCACGCGAAGGGAGCTCCTGAACACTGAAGCTTTCTTT	once	.	14	TRBV6-5	TRBJ1-1
CASSEGAGGYGYTF	TGTGCCAGCAGTGAAGGGGCAGGGGGCTATGGCTACACCTTC	.	TRBD1	14	TRBV2	TRBJ1-2
CASSIDPSRYEQYF	TGTGCCAGTAGTATAGACCCCTCCCGCTACGAGCAGTACTTC	.	.	14	TRBV19	TRBJ2-7
CAISPGQGRHEQYF	TGTGCCATCAGCCCCGGACAGGGGAGACACGAGCAGTACTTC	.	TRBD1	14	TRBV10-3	TRBJ2-7
CASSLNRDTEAFF	TGTGCCAGCAGCTTAAACAGGGACACTGAAGCTTTCTTT	once	.	13	TRBV11-3	TRBJ1-1
CASSLIAGGITDTQYF	TGTGCCAGCAGCCTTATAGCGGGAGGGATCACAGATACGCAGTATTTT	.	TRBD2	16	TRBV14	TRBJ2-3
CASSDLIGGGTEAFF	TGTGCCAGCAGTGATTTAATAGGGGGCGGCACTGAAGCTTTCTTT	.	TRBD1	15	TRBV6-1	TRBJ1-1
CASSIPGTGGATDTQYF	TGTGCCAGCTCAATCCCCGGGACAGGGGGCGCCACAGATACGCAGTATTTT	.	TRBD1	17	TRBV18	TRBJ2-3
CASSLLAGDRTQYF	TGTGCCAGCAGTTTACTAGCGGGAGACCGTACGCAGTATTTT	.	TRBD2	14	TRBV27	TRBJ2-3